What follows describes a single TCR beta chain. This entry comes from a study of blood T cell repertoires in COVID-19. Across the study: The origin of the acute and convalescent COVID-19 samples was the United States, Italy and Spain. PBMCs, B-cell-depleted T cells, or T cells provided the cDNA or gDNA that made up the material.

Per the original methods: Scientists estimated how many nucleated cells there were by amplifying reference gene primers. Produced via immunoSEQ multiplex PCR; TCRdb's table is partial and in-frame only. The V and J calls and clone size come from that table; D and trimming were worked out from the DNA. The sample holds 30,000 to 40,000 clones; just over 85% are singletons and the top ten take 4.5% to 6.5%. This TCR came from an elderly woman with active or convalescent COVID-19. The sample comprised peripheral blood.

CDR3 nucleotides: TGTGCCAGTAGTATTAAAAGGGGGCGAGATGGCTACACCTTC. Amino acid sequence: CASSIKRGRDGYTF. The chain uses TRBV19 and TRBJ1-2, with TRBD1 matching 7 bases. CDR3 length: 14 residues. V was pared by 3 bases and J by 6 bases, with 7 bases of the junction left unmatched. Germline CDR1 is LNHDA and CDR2 is SQIVND (reference sequence).